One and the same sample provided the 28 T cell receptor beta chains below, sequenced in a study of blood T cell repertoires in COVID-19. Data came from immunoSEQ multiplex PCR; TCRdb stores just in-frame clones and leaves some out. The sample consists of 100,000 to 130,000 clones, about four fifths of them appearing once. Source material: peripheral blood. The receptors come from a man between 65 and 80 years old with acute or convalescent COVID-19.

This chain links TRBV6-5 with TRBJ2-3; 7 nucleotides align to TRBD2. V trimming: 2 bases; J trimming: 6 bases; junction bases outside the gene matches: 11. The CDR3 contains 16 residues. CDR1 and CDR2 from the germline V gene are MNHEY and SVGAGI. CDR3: CASSYRRTRSWDTQYF. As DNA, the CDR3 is TGTGCCAGCAGTTACCGAAGGACTAGATCATGGGATACGCAGTATTTT.

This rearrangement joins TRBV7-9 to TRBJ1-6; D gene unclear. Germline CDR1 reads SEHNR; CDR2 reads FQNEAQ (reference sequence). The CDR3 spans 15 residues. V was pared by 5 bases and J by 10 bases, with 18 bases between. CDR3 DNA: TGTGCCAGCAGCCACCACCGGGAGGGAGGCTCACCCCTCCACTTT. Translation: CASSHHREGGSPLHF.

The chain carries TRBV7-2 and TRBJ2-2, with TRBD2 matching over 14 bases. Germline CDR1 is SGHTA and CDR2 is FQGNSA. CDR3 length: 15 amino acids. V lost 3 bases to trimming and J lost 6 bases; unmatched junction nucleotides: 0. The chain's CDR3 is CASSLTSGGAGELFF. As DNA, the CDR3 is TGTGCCAGCAGCTTGACTAGCGGGGGGGCCGGGGAGCTGTTTTTT.

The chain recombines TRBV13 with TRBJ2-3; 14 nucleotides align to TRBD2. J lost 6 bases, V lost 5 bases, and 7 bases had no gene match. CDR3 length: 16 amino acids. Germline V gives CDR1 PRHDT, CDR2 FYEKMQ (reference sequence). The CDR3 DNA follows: TGTGCCAGCAGCCTCCGGACTAGCGGGGGGTTCGATACGCAGTATTTT. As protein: CASSLRTSGGFDTQYF.

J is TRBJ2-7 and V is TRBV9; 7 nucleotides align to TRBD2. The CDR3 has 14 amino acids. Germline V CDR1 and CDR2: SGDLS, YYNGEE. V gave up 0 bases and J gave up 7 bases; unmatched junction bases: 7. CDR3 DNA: TGTGCCAGCAGCGTAGGAGGGTGGGGAGGGGAGCAGTACTTC. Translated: CASSVGGWGGEQYF.

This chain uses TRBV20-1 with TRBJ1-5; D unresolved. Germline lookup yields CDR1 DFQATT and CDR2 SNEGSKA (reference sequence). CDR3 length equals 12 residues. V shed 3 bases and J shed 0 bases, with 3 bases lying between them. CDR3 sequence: CSASYSNQPQHF. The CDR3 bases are TGCAGTGCTAGTTATAGCAATCAGCCCCAGCATTTT.

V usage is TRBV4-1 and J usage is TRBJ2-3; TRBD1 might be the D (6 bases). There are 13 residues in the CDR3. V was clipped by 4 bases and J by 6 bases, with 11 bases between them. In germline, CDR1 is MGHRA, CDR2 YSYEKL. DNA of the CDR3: TGCGCCAGCAGCCGGGGGCGCGAGGATACGCAGTATTTT. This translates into CASSRGREDTQYF.

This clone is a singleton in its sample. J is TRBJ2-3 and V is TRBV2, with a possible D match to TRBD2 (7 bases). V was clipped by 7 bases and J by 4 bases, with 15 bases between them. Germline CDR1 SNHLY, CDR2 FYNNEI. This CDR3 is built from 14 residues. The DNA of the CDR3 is TGTGCCAGCAAAGGGGGGGGCTGGGCAGATACGCAGTATTTT. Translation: CASKGGGWADTQYF.

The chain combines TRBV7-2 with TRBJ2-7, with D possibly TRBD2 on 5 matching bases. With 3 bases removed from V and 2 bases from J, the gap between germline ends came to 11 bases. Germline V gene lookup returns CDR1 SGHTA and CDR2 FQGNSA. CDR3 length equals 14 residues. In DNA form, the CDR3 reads TGTGCCAGCAGCTTCGAGGGATCAGCCTACGAGCAGTACTTC. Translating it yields CASSFEGSAYEQYF.

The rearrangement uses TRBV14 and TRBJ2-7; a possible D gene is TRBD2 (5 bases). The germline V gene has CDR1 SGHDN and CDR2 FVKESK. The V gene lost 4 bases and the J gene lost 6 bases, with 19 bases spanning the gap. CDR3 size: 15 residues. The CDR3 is CASSPALDGLSEQYF. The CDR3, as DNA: TGTGCCAGCAGCCCAGCGCTGGACGGACTCTCCGAGCAGTACTTC.

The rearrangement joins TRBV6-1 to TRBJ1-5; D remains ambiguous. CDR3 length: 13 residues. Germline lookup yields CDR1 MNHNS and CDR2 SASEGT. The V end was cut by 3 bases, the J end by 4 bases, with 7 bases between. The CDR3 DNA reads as TGTGCCAGCAGTGAGCGGGAAAATCAGCCCCAGCATTTT. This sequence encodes CASSERENQPQHF.

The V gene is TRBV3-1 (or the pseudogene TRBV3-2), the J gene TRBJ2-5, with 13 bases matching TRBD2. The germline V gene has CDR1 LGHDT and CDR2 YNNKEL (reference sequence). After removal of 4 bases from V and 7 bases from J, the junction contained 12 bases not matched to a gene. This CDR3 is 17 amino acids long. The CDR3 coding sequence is TGTGCCAGCAGCCCCTCCCACCGACTAGCGGGGGGAGTGACCCAGTACTTC. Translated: CASSPSHRLAGGVTQYF.

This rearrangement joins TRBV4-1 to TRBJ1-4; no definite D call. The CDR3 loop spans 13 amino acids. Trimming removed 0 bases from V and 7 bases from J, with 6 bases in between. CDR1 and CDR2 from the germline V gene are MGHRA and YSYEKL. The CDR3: CASSQDLVEKLFF. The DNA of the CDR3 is TGCGCCAGCAGCCAAGATTTAGTTGAAAAACTGTTTTTT.

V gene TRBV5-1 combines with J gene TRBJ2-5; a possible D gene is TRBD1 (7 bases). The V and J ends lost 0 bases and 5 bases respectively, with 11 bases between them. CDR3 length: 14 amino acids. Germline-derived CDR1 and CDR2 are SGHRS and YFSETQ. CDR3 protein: CASSLAPGGETQYF. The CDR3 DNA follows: TGCGCCAGCAGCTTGGCCCCAGGGGGGGAGACCCAGTACTTC.

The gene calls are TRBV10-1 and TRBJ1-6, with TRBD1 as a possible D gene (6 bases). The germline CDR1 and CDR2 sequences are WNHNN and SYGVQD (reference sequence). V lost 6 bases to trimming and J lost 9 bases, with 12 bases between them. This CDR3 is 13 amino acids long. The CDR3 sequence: CASRGHPGSPLHF. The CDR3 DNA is TGCGCCAGCAGGGGACATCCTGGTTCACCCCTCCACTTT.

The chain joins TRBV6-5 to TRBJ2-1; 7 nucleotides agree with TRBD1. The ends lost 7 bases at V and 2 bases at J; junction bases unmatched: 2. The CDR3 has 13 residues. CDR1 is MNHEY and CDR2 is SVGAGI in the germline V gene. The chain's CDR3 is CASKGQPYNEQFF. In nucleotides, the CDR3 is TGTGCCAGCAAGGGACAGCCCTACAATGAGCAGTTCTTC.

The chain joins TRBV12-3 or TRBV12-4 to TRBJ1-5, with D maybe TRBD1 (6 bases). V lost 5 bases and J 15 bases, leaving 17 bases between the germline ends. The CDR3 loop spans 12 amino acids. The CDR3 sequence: CASSPSQGSRHF. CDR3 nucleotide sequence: TGTGCCAGCAGTCCATCACAGGGAAGTAGGCATTTT.

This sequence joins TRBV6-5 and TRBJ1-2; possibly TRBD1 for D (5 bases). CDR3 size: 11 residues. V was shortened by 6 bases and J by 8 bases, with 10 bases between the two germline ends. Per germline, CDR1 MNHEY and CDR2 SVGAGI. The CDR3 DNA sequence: TGTGCCAGCAGCGACAGACGCGGCTACACCTTC. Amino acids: CASSDRRGYTF.

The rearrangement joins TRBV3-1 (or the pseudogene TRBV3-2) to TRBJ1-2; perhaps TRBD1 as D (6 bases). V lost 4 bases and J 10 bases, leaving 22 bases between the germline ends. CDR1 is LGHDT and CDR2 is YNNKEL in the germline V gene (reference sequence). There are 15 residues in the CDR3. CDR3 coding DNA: TGTGCCAGCAGCCCAGGACAGCTCTTAACTATGATCTACACCTTC. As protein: CASSPGQLLTMIYTF.

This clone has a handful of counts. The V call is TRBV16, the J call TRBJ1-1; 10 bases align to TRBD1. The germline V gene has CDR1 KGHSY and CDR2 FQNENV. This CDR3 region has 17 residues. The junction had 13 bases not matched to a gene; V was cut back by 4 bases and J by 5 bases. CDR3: CASSPFTGTGERTEAFF. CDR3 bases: TGTGCCAGCAGCCCATTTACCGGGACAGGGGAGAGAACTGAAGCTTTCTTT.

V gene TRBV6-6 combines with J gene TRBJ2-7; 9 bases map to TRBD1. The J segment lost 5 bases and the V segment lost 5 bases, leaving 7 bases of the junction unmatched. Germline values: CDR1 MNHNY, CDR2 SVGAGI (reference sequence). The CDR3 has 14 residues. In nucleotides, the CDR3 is TGTGCCAGCAGTGCGCCGGGACAGGGCGACGAGCAGTACTTC. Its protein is CASSAPGQGDEQYF.

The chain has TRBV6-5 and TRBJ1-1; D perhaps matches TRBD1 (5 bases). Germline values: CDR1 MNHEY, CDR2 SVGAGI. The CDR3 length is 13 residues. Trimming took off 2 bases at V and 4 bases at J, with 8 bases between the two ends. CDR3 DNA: TGTGCCAGCAGTTACGGGGCTACCACTGAAGCTTTCTTT. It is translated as CASSYGATTEAFF.

CDR3 loop: CASRDRGTDTQYF. DNA for the CDR3: TGTGCCAGCAGGGACAGGGGCACAGATACGCAGTATTTT. This sequence joins TRBV14 and TRBJ2-3, with 8 positions matching TRBD1. This CDR3 is built from 13 residues. The germline V gene encodes CDR1 SGHDN and CDR2 FVKESK. Unmatched junction bases numbered 0, after V lost 6 bases and J lost 1 base.

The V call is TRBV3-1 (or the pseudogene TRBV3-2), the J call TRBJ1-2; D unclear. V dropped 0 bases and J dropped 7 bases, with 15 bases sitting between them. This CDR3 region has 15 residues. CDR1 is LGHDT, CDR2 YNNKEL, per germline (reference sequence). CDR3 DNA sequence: TGTGCCAGCAGCCAAGACCCCCGGGAGAACGGTGGCTACACCTTC. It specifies CASSQDPRENGGYTF.

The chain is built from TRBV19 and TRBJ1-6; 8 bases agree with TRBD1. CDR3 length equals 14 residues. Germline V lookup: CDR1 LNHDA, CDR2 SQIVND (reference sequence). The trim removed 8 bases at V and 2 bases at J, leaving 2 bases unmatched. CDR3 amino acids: CASGDRPYNSPLHF. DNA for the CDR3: TGTGCCAGTGGGGACAGGCCCTATAATTCACCCCTCCACTTT.

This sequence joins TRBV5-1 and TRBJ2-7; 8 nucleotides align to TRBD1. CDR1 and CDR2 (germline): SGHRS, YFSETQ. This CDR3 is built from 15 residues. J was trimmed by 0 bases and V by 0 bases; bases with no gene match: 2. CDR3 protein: CASSLGTGSSYEQYF. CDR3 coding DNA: TGCGCCAGCAGCTTGGGGACAGGGAGCTCCTACGAGCAGTACTTC.

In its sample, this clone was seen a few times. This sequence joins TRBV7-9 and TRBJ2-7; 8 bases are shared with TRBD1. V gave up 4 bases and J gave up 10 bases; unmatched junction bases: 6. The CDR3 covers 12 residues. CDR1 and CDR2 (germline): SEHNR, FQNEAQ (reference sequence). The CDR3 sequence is CASSSDRASQYF. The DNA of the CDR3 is TGTGCCAGCAGCTCGGACAGGGCTAGTCAGTACTTC.

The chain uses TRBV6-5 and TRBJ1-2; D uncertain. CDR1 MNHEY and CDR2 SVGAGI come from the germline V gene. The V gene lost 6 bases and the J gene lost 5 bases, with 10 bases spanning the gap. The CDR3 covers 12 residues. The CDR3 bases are TGTGCCAGCAGGGGCGTGGCGTATGGCTACACCTTC. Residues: CASRGVAYGYTF.